This entry describes one TCR beta chain. Its antigen is still unknown. Since a much larger clone is just one base distant, this may be a read error. This entry comes from a study of T cells in Graves' hyperthyroidism and ophthalmopathy (dated by TCRdb to about 2019). In the study overall: A discovery cohort of roughly 100 patients, approximately 45 with Graves' ophthalmopathy and approximately 60 with stable Graves' hyperthyroidism, was used to find distinguishing TCR V-J signatures. The approximately 100 discovery patients were randomly divided into training and test sets at a 7:3 ratio. The study also compared thyroid tissue and blood T-cell repertoires from five or six Graves' hyperthyroidism patients. The paper describes TCR Vbeta CDR3 sequencing of about 140 peripheral blood samples, made up of some 42 ophthalmopathy patients, 70 to 80 hyperthyroidism patients and approximately 17 progressor patients. After blood sampling, hyperthyroidism patients were treated with methimazole at a starting dose of 30 mg daily, and ophthalmopathy patients were treated with high-dose intravenous methylprednisolone. An independent validation cohort of 18 to 20 hyperthyroidism patients and about 16 patients who later progressed to ophthalmopathy tested prospective prediction of ophthalmopathy.

Exclusion was applied to patients with uncontrolled infections, other autoimmune diseases, pregnancy or lactation. Diagnoses relied on clinical symptoms, serum thyroxine and TRAb, thyroid ultrasound and orbital computed tomography. Total RNA was extracted using Trizol reagent, and RNA quality was assessed on an Agilent 2100 Bioanalyzer. Amplification of TCR beta CDR3 regions was carried out from RNA transcripts. For the first round of RT-PCR on the TCR CDR3, the HTBI primer set was used together with the Qiagen OneStep RT-PCR kit. Libraries were constructed in a second round of multiplex PCR, after which size selection and purification were carried out. Paired-end sequencing of the libraries was performed with 100 bp reads on an Illumina HiSeq2000. The study's processing was this. SOAPnuke was used to process the raw data, removing reads that contained adapters or uncalled bases, had a mean Phred below 15, or lacked an exact match to the constant primer or identifier. High-quality paired reads were merged with COPE v1.2.5, and unique nucleotide sequences were defined as clonotypes. Clonotypes were aligned to IMGT TRBV, TRBD and TRBJ reference segments using MiTCR v1.1. Only V-J combinations with frequency above 0.0001, covering approximately 99% of repertoires, were analysed. The TCS score was defined as F50 (clonal expansion) divided by E x V (chaos), with BLOSUM62-based TCRdist calculated between CDR3 peptides within each V-J. Welch's t-statistics and random forest reduced fewer than 600 V-J features to about 12, which were used in a naive Bayes classifier (R e1071). The similarity between thyroid and blood repertoires was quantified using the Morisita-Horn index. TCRdb handled the public reads itself, with Q25 trimming in fastp and clone calling in MiXCR, and kept productive beta chains. Each entry merges the rows of one CDR3 protein and shows their most common DNA and genes. What appears here as the V and J calls and clone size reflects TCRdb's work, not the paper's. Here the sample has about 640,000 distinct CDR3 sequences; just under 45% occur a single time. Of the sample, less than 9.5% falls within the top ten clones.

Broad study findings and their caveats: A 13 V-J signature model separated ophthalmopathy from stable hyperthyroidism, with nearly 90% sensitivity and 81.08% specificity in cross-validation and 80%/75% in testing. In validation, the model predicted progression to ophthalmopathy a median of roughly 6.1 months before onset, with roughly 71% sensitivity and roughly 73% specificity. No statistical method was used to set the sample size in advance, and investigators knew the group allocation. Most expanded thyroid clonotypes (frequency above 0.001) were also found in blood, which suggests that blood repertoires may mirror thyroid immune responses.

The receptor's source is an adult man with Graves' disease, either hyperthyroidism or ophthalmopathy (not recorded which). Input material: peripheral blood or thyroid tissue (not recorded which).

The CDR3 amino acid sequence is: CSAAPGGSSYEQYF. Here is the DNA: TGCAGCGCCGCGCCGGGCGGGAGCTCCTACGAGCAGTACTTC. Rearrangement joined TRBV29-1 to TRBJ2-7, and 7 bases in between align with TRBD2. From a lookup of the germline V gene, CDR1 and CDR2 are SQVTM and ANQGSEA. Spanning cysteine to phenylalanine, the CDR3 consists of 14 amino acids. Of the read, only the CDR3 DNA is kept; its 42 bases are in frame from base 1. Trimming accounts for 7 bases at V and 0 bases at J, while the number of junction bases matched to no gene is 9.